The 24 T cell receptor beta chains below were found in one sample sequenced in a study of neoadjuvant nivolumab and ipilimumab in lung cancer. Only in-frame clones appear in the TCRdb table, and some are missing; sequencing was by immunoSEQ multiplex PCR. The sample has some 43,000 clones, around 89% seen once. Sequencing was performed on blood, taken before neoadjuvant nivolumab, alone or with ipilimumab. These receptors were collected from an adult with non-small cell lung cancer. Some clones in this sample may be carry-over from other donors' samples.

The V and J genes are TRBV9 and TRBJ2-7; 8 nucleotides agree with TRBD2. Germline V CDR1 and CDR2: SGDLS, YYNGEE. V was pared by 4 bases and J by 6 bases, with 9 bases of the junction left unmatched. The CDR3 totals 14 residues. CDR3 nucleotides: TGTGCCAGCAGCCTCCTCACGGCGGGAGGCGAGCAGTACTTC. Translating gives CASSLLTAGGEQYF.

The chain links TRBV5-4 to TRBJ1-1; D perhaps matches TRBD1 (5 bases). This CDR3 comprises 15 residues. The germline V gene has CDR1 SGHNT and CDR2 YYREEE (reference sequence). Trimming took 1 base from V and 7 from J, leaving 17 bases between them. The CDR3 protein is CASSLSRRAEGEAFF. The DNA of the CDR3 is TGTGCCAGCAGCTTGAGCCGCAGGGCGGAAGGTGAAGCTTTCTTT.

The rearrangement uses TRBV30 and TRBJ2-2; 7 bases fit TRBD1. This CDR3 contains 14 residues. The ends lost 2 bases at V and 9 bases at J; junction bases unmatched: 9. The germline gives CDR1 GTSNPN, CDR2 SVGIG (reference sequence). CDR3 region: CAWSLTGVQRELFF. The CDR3 nucleotides read TGTGCCTGGAGTCTAACAGGGGTCCAGCGGGAGCTGTTTTTT.

V is TRBV7-9 and J is TRBJ2-3; TRBD1 matches at 8 bases. The CDR3 sequence is 14 residues long. Germline V gene lookup returns CDR1 SEHNR and CDR2 FQNEAQ (reference sequence). The trim removed 7 bases at V and 1 base at J, leaving 4 bases unmatched. The DNA for the CDR3 is TGTGCCAGCAACCCGGGACAGGGCACAGATACGCAGTATTTT. This sequence encodes CASNPGQGTDTQYF.

This sequence joins TRBV5-6 and TRBJ2-7; D uncertain. CDR1 and CDR2 from the germline V gene are SGHDT and YYEEEE. The CDR3 extends over 14 amino acids. Deletions cut 0 bases from V and 4 bases from J, with 11 bases between. This CDR3 is CASSLVQLDYEQYF. The CDR3 DNA follows: TGTGCCAGCAGCTTGGTCCAGCTCGATTACGAGCAGTACTTC.

The chain's CDR3 is CASTLAGGPGNIQYF. CDR3 nucleotides: TGTGCCAGCACACTAGCGGGAGGGCCAGGGAACATTCAGTACTTC. This chain uses TRBV7-9 with TRBJ2-4; TRBD2 matches at 13 bases. CDR1 and CDR2 (germline): SEHNR, FQNEAQ (reference sequence). The CDR3 length is 15 residues. J was trimmed by 7 bases and V by 7 bases; bases with no gene match: 7.

The chain combines TRBV13 with TRBJ2-2; a weak D match, TRBD1 (5 bases). This CDR3 region has 13 residues. Per the germline V gene, CDR1 is PRHDT and CDR2 is FYEKMQ (reference sequence). The V and J ends lost 6 bases and 6 bases respectively, with 11 bases between them. CDR3 nucleotide sequence: TGTGCCAGCAGAGGGGCAAGAGCCGGGGAGCTGTTTTTT. The encoded protein is CASRGARAGELFF.

The CDR3 protein is CASRDASTDTQYF. In DNA, the CDR3 is TGTGCCAGCCGGGACGCCAGCACAGATACGCAGTATTTT. The rearrangement joins TRBV28 to TRBJ2-3; D is perhaps TRBD1 or TRBD2 (5 bases each). The length of the CDR3 is 13 residues. Trimming shortened V by 8 bases and J by 0 bases, and 9 bases separated the two germline ends. Germline-derived CDR1 and CDR2 are MDHEN and SYDVKM.

The V call is TRBV18, the J call TRBJ2-5; D remains unclear. Germline-derived CDR1 and CDR2 are KGHSH and LQKENI. Trimming took off 6 bases at V and 0 bases at J, with 5 bases between the two ends. This CDR3 contains 12 residues. CDR3: CASSLYQETQYF. As DNA, the CDR3 is TGTGCCAGCTCCCTGTACCAAGAGACCCAGTACTTC. The full variable domain, in which reference TRBV18 and TRBJ2-5 provide the parts outside the CDR3, is NAGVMQNPRHLVRRRGQEARLRCSPMKGHSHVYWYRQLPEEGLKFMVYLQKENIIDESGMPKERFSAEFPKEGPSILRIQQVVRGDSAAYFCASSLYQETQYFGPGTRLLVL.

The chain has TRBV29-1 and TRBJ2-1; D unresolved. The V end was cut by 5 bases, the J end by 4 bases, with 6 bases between. CDR1 is SQVTM and CDR2 is ANQGSEA in the germline V gene. The length of the CDR3 is 11 residues. The CDR3 DNA reads as TGCAGCGTTATGATTTACAATGAGCAGTTCTTC. Translation gives CSVMIYNEQFF.

The chain has TRBV11-2 and TRBJ2-7; 11 bases line up with TRBD2. Germline-derived CDR1 and CDR2 are SGHAT and FQNNGV. Unmatched junction bases numbered 9, after V lost 4 bases and J lost 4 bases. There are 16 residues in the CDR3. CDR3 loop: CASSSRLAGTPYEQYF. In DNA form, the CDR3 reads TGTGCCAGCAGCTCGCGACTAGCGGGGACGCCATACGAGCAGTACTTC.

Concerning this clone: Other DNA variants within this sample encode the same CDR3. The chain recombines TRBV2 with TRBJ2-2; D remains ambiguous. The CDR3 is 13 residues long. Deletions cut 3 bases from V and 4 bases from J, with 6 bases between. The germline V gene encodes CDR1 SNHLY and CDR2 FYNNEI. CDR3 amino acids: CASSEITTGELFF. CDR3 DNA sequence: TGTGCCAGCAGTGAGATTACCACCGGGGAGCTGTTTTTT.

The chain combines TRBV5-1 with TRBJ2-3; possibly TRBD1 or TRBD2 for D (5 bases each). CDR1 and CDR2 (germline): SGHRS, YFSETQ. The CDR3 is made up of 15 amino acids. V lost 4 bases to trimming and J lost 6 bases, with 18 bases between them. In nucleotides, the CDR3 is TGCGCCAGCAGCCTCGGGACCCTGGGGCTCGATACGCAGTATTTT. Amino acids: CASSLGTLGLDTQYF.

This clone was seen a single time. The chain couples TRBV5-1 to TRBJ2-1; TRBD2 aligns across 7 bases. The ends lost 4 bases at V and 8 bases at J; junction bases unmatched: 9. There are 14 residues in the CDR3. Germline CDR1 SGHRS, CDR2 YFSETQ. The CDR3 DNA follows: TGCGCCAGCAGCACGGGACTACTGGGGGATGAGCAGTTCTTC. Encoded protein: CASSTGLLGDEQFF.

The genes are TRBV19 and TRBJ2-3, with D unresolved. Looked up from germline, CDR1 is LNHDA and CDR2 is SQIVND (reference sequence). The CDR3 is 14 residues long. Trimming took 1 base from V and 6 from J, leaving 11 bases between them. The DNA of the CDR3 is TGTGCCAGTAGTATAGTTAGAGAAGAGGATACGCAGTATTTT. It yields the protein CASSIVREEDTQYF.

This chain uses TRBV7-2 with TRBJ2-7; D is uncertain. The V gene's germline CDR1 is SGHTA and CDR2 FQGNSA. Trimming removed 2 bases at V and 7 bases at J, with 18 bases between. The length of the CDR3 is 15 residues. The chain's CDR3 is CASSLIPASTLEQYF. In DNA form, the CDR3 reads TGTGCCAGCAGCTTAATTCCGGCCTCAACGTTAGAGCAGTACTTC.

V is TRBV6-4 and J is TRBJ2-3; TRBD2 agrees at 8 bases. CDR1 and CDR2 from the germline V gene are MRHNA and SNTAGT. The CDR3 length is 15 residues. V shed 0 bases, J shed 4 bases, and the junction held 3 bases outside the gene matches. CDR3 in DNA: TGTGCCAGCAGTGACTCATTCGGGGGGGCAGATACGCAGTATTTT. Protein sequence: CASSDSFGGADTQYF.

The chain uses TRBV5-5 and TRBJ2-7; D possibly corresponds to TRBD2 (5 bases). The CDR3 length is 12 residues. V lost 6 bases, J lost 7 bases, and 14 bases lay in between. CDR1 SGHKS and CDR2 YYEKEE come from the germline V gene (reference sequence). The CDR3 coding sequence is TGTGCCAGCAACTCGAGGGTTGGGGAGCAGTACTTC. It translates to CASNSRVGEQYF.

This clone showed up just once. The rearrangement joins TRBV7-2 to TRBJ1-1, with D possibly being TRBD1 (6 bases). The CDR3 is 14 residues long. Germline V gene data show CDR1 as SGHTA and CDR2 as FQGNSA. V lost 5 bases and J 4 bases, leaving 14 bases between the germline ends. The CDR3 DNA reads TGTGCCAGCAGCAAGGGGGGTTTAGGCACTGAAGCTTTCTTT. Translated, it gives CASSKGGLGTEAFF.

The chain uses TRBV11-2 and TRBJ2-2; 13 positions match TRBD2. With 5 bases clipped from V and 1 base from J, the junction kept 4 bases outside the gene matches. Germline values: CDR1 SGHAT, CDR2 FQNNGV. The CDR3 length is 17 residues. DNA of the CDR3: TGTGCCAGCAGCCGGACTAGCGGGAGTTTGAACACCGGGGAGCTGTTTTTT. This sequence encodes CASSRTSGSLNTGELFF.

The gene calls are TRBV29-1 and TRBJ2-7, with TRBD1 matching 7 bases. The J segment lost 0 bases and the V segment lost 5 bases, leaving 4 bases of the junction unmatched. Germline loops: CDR1 SQVTM, CDR2 ANQGSEA. This CDR3 contains 13 residues. CDR3 DNA sequence: TGCAGCGTTTATACAGGGGACTCCTACGAGCAGTACTTC. Translation gives CSVYTGDSYEQYF.

Turning to this clone: A read error may account for a junction end that differs from germline. V gene TRBV7-7 combines with J gene TRBJ2-5; D unresolved. CDR3 length: 15 residues. Germline CDR1 reads SSHAT; CDR2 reads FNYEAQ (reference sequence). The CDR3 nucleotides read TGTGCTAGCAGCTTAGTACCTCGGGTAGAAGAGACCCAGTACTTC. Translation: CASSLVPRVEETQYF.

This chain joins TRBV5-1 and TRBJ2-7; 11 nucleotides agree with TRBD1. Germline V CDR1 and CDR2: SGHRS, YFSETQ. The CDR3 runs 16 residues. V lost 4 bases, J lost 4 bases, and 10 bases stayed unmatched. DNA of the CDR3: TGCGCCAGCAGCGTGACCCGGGACAGGGGGTCTTACGAGCAGTACTTC. Protein sequence: CASSVTRDRGSYEQYF.

The rearrangement links TRBV2 to TRBJ2-3; D is uncertain. There are 15 residues in the CDR3. Between the trimmed V and J ends, which lost 1 base and 2 bases, there was a span of 10 bases. The germline V gene has CDR1 SNHLY and CDR2 FYNNEI. Here the CDR3 DNA reads TGTGCCAGCAGTGAAGAAGGGCGTACCACAGATACGCAGTATTTT. It specifies CASSEEGRTTDTQYF.